Each of the 22 T cell receptor beta chains below was sequenced from the same sample in a study of blood T cells in healthy people across ages. A J-beta primer mix and a sample-barcoded 5' primer were used in a second PCR of about 7 to 12 cycles. TCRdb called the 5' RACE reads again in MiXCR, with one record for every CDR3 protein. In the table there are approximately 800,000 distinct CDR3 sequences, around 36% of which are singletons. The sequencing input was blood. The receptors shown here come from a man aged 18 to 30 in good health.

The CDR3 DNA follows: TGTGCCAGCAGTTACGATCGTGACCCGGATTCCTCTGGAAACACCATATATTTT. Translation: CASSYDRDPDSSGNTIYF. The rearrangement links TRBV6-5 to TRBJ1-3; no reliable D call. The CDR3 loop spans 18 amino acids. Trimming pared 2 bases from V and 0 bases from J, leaving 17 bases between. Germline lookup yields CDR1 MNHEY and CDR2 SVGAGI.

CDR3 residues: CASSGRTGDAKNIQYF. The CDR3 bases are TGTGCCAGCAGCGGGAGGACAGGGGACGCCAAAAACATTCAGTACTTC. This chain links TRBV5-6 with TRBJ2-4; the match to TRBD1 covers 9 bases. CDR1 SGHDT and CDR2 YYEEEE come from the germline V gene. The J segment lost 1 base and the V segment lost 4 bases, leaving 6 bases of the junction unmatched. This CDR3 contains 16 residues.

Points on this clonotype: Possible read error: a much larger clone is one base away. This chain joins TRBV6-5 and TRBJ2-7; 10 bases fit TRBD2. V shed 4 bases, J shed 7 bases, and the junction held 7 bases outside the gene matches. The CDR3 spans 14 residues. From germline, CDR1 is MNHEY and CDR2 SVGAGI. The DNA of the CDR3 is TGTGCCAGCAGTTTAAAGCGGGGGGGGAGTGAGCAGTACTTC. It codes for CASSLKRGGSEQYF.

V and J are TRBV6-2 or TRBV6-3 and TRBJ1-5, with 11 positions matching TRBD1. Looked up from germline, CDR1 is MNHEY and CDR2 is SVGEGT. The trim removed 6 bases at V and 3 bases at J, leaving 7 bases unmatched. This CDR3 is 16 amino acids long. CDR3 sequence reads: CASREAGQGVNQPQHF. CDR3 nucleotide sequence: TGTGCCAGCAGAGAGGCGGGACAGGGGGTCAATCAGCCCCAGCATTTT.

The chain combines TRBV20-1 with TRBJ2-1; possibly TRBD2 for D (6 bases). The CDR3 runs 15 residues. Deletions cut 5 bases from V and 8 bases from J, with 22 bases between. Per the germline V gene, CDR1 is DFQATT and CDR2 is SNEGSKA (reference sequence). Here the CDR3 reads CSAASGTGVVYEQFF. The CDR3 DNA sequence: TGCAGTGCTGCCTCTGGGACTGGGGTGGTCTATGAGCAGTTCTTC.

In this sample, this clonotype turned up a few times. DNA for the CDR3: TGCAGCGGGGGGTTTGAGAATCAGCCCCAGCATTTT. Amino acids: CSGGFENQPQHF. The chain combines TRBV29-1 with TRBJ1-5, with D possibly matching TRBD1 (5 bases). The CDR3 is 12 residues long. Trimming left V 7 bases short and J 4 bases short, with 11 bases between. Germline V gene sequence: CDR1 SQVTM, CDR2 ANQGSEA. Full variable domain (rest looked up from reference TRBV29-1 and TRBJ1-5): SAVISQKPSRDICQRGTSLTIQCQVDSQVTMMFWYRQQPGQSLTLIATANQGSEATYESGFVIDKFPISRPNLTFSTLTVSNMSPEDSSIYLCSGGFENQPQHFGDGTRLSIL.

J is TRBJ2-7 and V is TRBV12-3 or TRBV12-4; D is perhaps TRBD2 (5 bases). With the DNA end fitting TRBJ2-5 better, the J assignment may be wrong. CDR3 size: 14 residues. CDR3 bases: TGTGCCAGCAGTGTGGTGGGCCGAGGGGAGACCCAGTACTTC. Translating gives CASSVVGRGETQYF.

This clonotype was observed a handful of times. This sequence joins TRBV27 and TRBJ1-6, with TRBD1 matching over 8 bases. Germline loops: CDR1 MNHEY, CDR2 SMNVEV (reference sequence). V lost 5 bases and J lost 6; bases outside the gene matches: 3. The CDR3 runs 14 residues. This CDR3 is CASSRTGRNSPLHF. Here the CDR3 DNA reads TGTGCCAGCAGTCGGACAGGGCGTAATTCACCCCTCCACTTT.

This clonotype was counted only a few times. The chain employs TRBV12-3 or TRBV12-4 and TRBJ2-2, with 7 bases aligning to TRBD2. The V and J ends lost 4 bases and 7 bases, in that order; junction bases with no gene match: 9. The CDR3 runs to 15 residues. The CDR3 loop is CASSSNSGFNGELFF. In nucleotides, the CDR3 is TGTGCCAGCAGTTCGAATAGCGGGTTTAACGGGGAGCTGTTTTTT.

This chain connects TRBV29-1 to TRBJ1-2; D is uncertain. Germline CDR1 is SQVTM and CDR2 is ANQGSEA. V shed 2 bases and J shed 6 bases, with 13 bases lying between them. CDR3 length: 13 amino acids. The CDR3 sequence: CSVESWAGNGYTF. The CDR3 DNA follows: TGCAGCGTTGAAAGTTGGGCGGGGAATGGCTACACCTTC. The full variable domain, with the rest looked up from reference TRBV29-1 and TRBJ1-2, is SAVISQKPSRDICQRGTSLTIQCQVDSQVTMMFWYRQQPGQSLTLIATANQGSEATYESGFVIDKFPISRPNLTFSTLTVSNMSPEDSSIYLCSVESWAGNGYTFGSGTRLTVV.

This clonotype came up a few times. The chain carries TRBV20-1 and TRBJ1-1; 7 nucleotides align to TRBD1. Trimming removed 5 bases from V and 0 bases from J; junction bases left unmatched: 6. Germline V gene data show CDR1 as DFQATT and CDR2 as SNEGSKA (reference sequence). This CDR3 region has 14 residues. CDR3 protein: CSAPRQGLNTEAFF. The DNA for the CDR3 is TGCAGTGCTCCCCGACAGGGACTGAACACTGAAGCTTTCTTT.

The chain links TRBV7-9 to TRBJ1-2; 9 bases match TRBD1. J was trimmed by 4 bases and V by 4 bases; bases with no gene match: 10. Germline V CDR1 and CDR2: SEHNR, FQNEAQ (reference sequence). The CDR3 runs 16 residues. This CDR3 reads CASSSRQGGYPYGYTF. The CDR3 nucleotides are TGTGCCAGCAGCTCACGACAGGGGGGATACCCCTATGGCTACACCTTC.

V is TRBV18 and J is TRBJ2-7; possibly TRBD1 or TRBD2 for D (5 bases each). Germline CDR1 is KGHSH and CDR2 is LQKENI. The CDR3 runs to 16 residues. V lost 1 base to trimming and J lost 0 bases, with 13 bases between them. CDR3 amino acids: CASSPLLGTSSYEQYF. The CDR3 DNA follows: TGTGCCAGCTCACCACTTCTAGGGACGAGCTCCTACGAGCAGTACTTC.

There are many counts of this clonotype. The chain employs TRBV20-1 and TRBJ2-1; 7 bases map to TRBD1. After removal of 2 bases from V and 7 bases from J, the junction contained 17 bases not matched to a gene. Germline loops: CDR1 DFQATT, CDR2 SNEGSKA (reference sequence). CDR3 length: 17 residues. The CDR3: CSARPNPDREVANEQFF. CDR3 nucleotides: TGCAGTGCTAGACCCAACCCCGACAGGGAAGTAGCGAATGAGCAGTTCTTC.

This sequence joins TRBV4-3 and TRBJ2-7; D is unclear. Near its end, the DNA agrees better with TRBJ2-5, so the J call may be wrong. This CDR3 region has 12 residues. Germline CDR1 reads LGHNA; CDR2 reads YSLEER. The CDR3 sequence is CASSQAHETQYF. The CDR3 nucleotides read TGCGCCAGCAGCCAAGCCCATGAGACCCAGTACTTC.

J is TRBJ2-5 and V is TRBV6-6; 8 bases match TRBD1. The CDR3 spans 13 residues. Looked up from germline, CDR1 is MNHNY and CDR2 is SVGAGI (reference sequence). With 8 bases clipped from V and 3 bases from J, the junction kept 5 bases outside the gene matches. CDR3 protein: CASGTGLKETQYF. The CDR3 nucleotides read TGTGCCAGCGGGACAGGTCTAAAAGAGACCCAGTACTTC.

Comments on this clonotype: It may be a read error: a sequence one base away is much more abundant. The CDR3 nucleotides read TGTGCCAGCAGCCGAGGACCCCTCGAGACCCAGTACTTC. Encoded protein: CASSRGPLETQYF. This sequence joins TRBV3-1 and TRBJ2-5, with D uncertain. This CDR3 has 13 amino acids. Germline assignment: CDR1 LGHDT and CDR2 YNNKEL (reference sequence). The V end was cut by 4 bases, the J end by 5 bases, with 11 bases between.

Regarding this clonotype: The junction departs from the called germline gene at one end, perhaps through a read error. The chain carries TRBV20-1 and TRBJ1-4; D might be TRBD1 (5 bases). In germline, CDR1 is DFQATT, CDR2 SNEGSKA (reference sequence). This CDR3 comprises 11 residues. CDR3 sequence reads: CSTRDGEKLFF. CDR3 DNA: TGCAGTACTAGGGACGGAGAAAAACTGTTTTTT.

At least ten counts were recorded for this clonotype. The CDR3 region has the DNA TGTGCCAGCAGTCCCAACAGATTTGACGTCCTGACTTTC. This translates into CASSPNRFDVLTF. The genes are TRBV27 and TRBJ2-6, with D unresolved. Germline V gives CDR1 MNHEY, CDR2 SMNVEV (reference sequence). The CDR3 is 13 residues long. Trimming stripped 5 bases from V and 11 bases from J, with 13 bases between. Full variable domain (remainder filled in from reference TRBV27 and TRBJ2-6): EAQVTQNPRYLITVTGKKLTVTCSQNMNHEYMSWYRQDPGLGLRQIYYSMNVEVTDKGDVPEGYKVSRKEKRNFPLILESPSPNQTSLYFCASSPNRFDVLTFGAGSRLTVL.

The CDR3 coding sequence is TGCAGTGCTAGAGACCACCGACAGGGAGACAATGAGCAGTACTTC. It is translated as CSARDHRQGDNEQYF. The chain links TRBV20-1 to TRBJ2-7, with TRBD1 matching over 7 bases. CDR1 is DFQATT and CDR2 is SNEGSKA in the germline V gene (reference sequence). V shed 0 bases, J shed 7 bases, and the junction held 12 bases outside the gene matches. The CDR3 is 15 residues long.

The gene calls are TRBV11-2 and TRBJ2-7, with 9 bases matching TRBD2. The CDR3 covers 14 residues. From germline, CDR1 is SGHAT and CDR2 FQNNGV. V shed 5 bases, J shed 4 bases, and the junction held 6 bases outside the gene matches. CDR3 residues: CASSPRLAAYEQYF. The CDR3 DNA follows: TGTGCCAGCAGCCCTAGACTAGCGGCATACGAGCAGTACTTC.

In its sample, this clonotype was seen a few times. The chain joins TRBV4-3 to TRBJ2-1, with 10 bases fitting TRBD2. Per the germline V gene, CDR1 is LGHNA and CDR2 is YSLEER. CDR3 length: 17 amino acids. V lost 1 base, J lost 10 bases, and 13 bases stayed unmatched. The CDR3 coding sequence is TGCGCCAGCAGCCAAGGTATAGCGAGCGGGGGGGCCTGGGAGCAGTTCTTC. This sequence encodes CASSQGIASGGAWEQFF.